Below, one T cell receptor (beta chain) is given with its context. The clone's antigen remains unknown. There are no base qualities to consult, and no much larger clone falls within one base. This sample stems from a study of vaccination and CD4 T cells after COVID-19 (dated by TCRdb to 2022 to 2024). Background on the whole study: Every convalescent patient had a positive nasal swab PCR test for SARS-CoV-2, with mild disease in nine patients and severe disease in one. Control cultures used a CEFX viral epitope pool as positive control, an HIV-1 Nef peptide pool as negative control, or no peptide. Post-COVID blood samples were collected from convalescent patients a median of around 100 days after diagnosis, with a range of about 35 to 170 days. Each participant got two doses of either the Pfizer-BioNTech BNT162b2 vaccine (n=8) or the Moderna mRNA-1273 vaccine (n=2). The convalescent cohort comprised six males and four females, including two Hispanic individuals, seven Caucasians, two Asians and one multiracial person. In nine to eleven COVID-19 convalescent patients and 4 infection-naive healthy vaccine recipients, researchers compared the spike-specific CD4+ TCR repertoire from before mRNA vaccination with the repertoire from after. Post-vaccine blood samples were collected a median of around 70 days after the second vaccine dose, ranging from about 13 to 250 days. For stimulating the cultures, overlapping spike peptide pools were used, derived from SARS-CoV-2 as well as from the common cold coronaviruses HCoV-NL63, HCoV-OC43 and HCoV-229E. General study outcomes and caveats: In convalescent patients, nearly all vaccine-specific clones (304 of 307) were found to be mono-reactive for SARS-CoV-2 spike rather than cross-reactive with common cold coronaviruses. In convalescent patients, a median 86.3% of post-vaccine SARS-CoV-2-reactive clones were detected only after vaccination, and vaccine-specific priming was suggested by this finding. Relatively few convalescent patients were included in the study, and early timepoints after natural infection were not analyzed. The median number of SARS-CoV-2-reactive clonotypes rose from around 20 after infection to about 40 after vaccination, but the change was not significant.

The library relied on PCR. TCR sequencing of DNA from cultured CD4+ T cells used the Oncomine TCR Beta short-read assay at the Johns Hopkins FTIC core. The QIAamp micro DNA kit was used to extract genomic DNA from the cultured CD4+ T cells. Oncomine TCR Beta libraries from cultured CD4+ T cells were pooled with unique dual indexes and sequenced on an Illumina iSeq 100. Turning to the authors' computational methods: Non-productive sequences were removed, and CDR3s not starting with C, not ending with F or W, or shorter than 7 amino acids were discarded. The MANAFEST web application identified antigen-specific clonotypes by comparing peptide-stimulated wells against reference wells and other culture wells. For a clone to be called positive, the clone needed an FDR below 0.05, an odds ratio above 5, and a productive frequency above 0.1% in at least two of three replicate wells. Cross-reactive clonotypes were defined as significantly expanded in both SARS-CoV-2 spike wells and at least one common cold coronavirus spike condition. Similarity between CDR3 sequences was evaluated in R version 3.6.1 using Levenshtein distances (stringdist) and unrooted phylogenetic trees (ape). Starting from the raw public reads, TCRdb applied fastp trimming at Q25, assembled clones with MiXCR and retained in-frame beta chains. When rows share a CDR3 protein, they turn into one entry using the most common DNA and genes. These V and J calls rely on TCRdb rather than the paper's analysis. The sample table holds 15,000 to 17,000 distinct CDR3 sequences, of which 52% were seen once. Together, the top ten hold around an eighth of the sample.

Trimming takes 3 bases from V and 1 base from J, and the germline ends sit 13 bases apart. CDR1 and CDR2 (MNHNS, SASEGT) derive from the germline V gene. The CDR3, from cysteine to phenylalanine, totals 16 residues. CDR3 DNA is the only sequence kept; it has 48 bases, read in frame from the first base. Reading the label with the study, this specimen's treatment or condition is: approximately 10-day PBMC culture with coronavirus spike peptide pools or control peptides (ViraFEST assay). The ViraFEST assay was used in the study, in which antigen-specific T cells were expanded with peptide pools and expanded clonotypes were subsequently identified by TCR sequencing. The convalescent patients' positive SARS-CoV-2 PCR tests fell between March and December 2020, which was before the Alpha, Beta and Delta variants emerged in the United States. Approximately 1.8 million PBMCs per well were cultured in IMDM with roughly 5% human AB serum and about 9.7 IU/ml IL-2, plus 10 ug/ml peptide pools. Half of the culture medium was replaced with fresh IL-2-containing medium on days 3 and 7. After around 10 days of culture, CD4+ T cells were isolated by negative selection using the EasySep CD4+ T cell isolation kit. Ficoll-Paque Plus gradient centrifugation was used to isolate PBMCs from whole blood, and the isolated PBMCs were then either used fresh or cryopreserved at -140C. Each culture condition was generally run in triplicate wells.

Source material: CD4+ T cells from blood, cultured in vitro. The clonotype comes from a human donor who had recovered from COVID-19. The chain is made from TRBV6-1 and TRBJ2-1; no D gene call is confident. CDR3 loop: CASSDRHPQSYNEQFF. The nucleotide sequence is TGTGCCAGCAGTGATCGACACCCTCAATCCTACAATGAGCAGTTCTTC.